This T cell receptor beta chain is from a study of T cell repertoires in cytomegalovirus infection. Overall study context: CMV epitopes, recently identified HLA-C-restricted and well-studied HLA-B-restricted, were used. Indications came from public TCR beta signatures; they pointed to CMV infection and to a matching HLA type. The study's findings and limits: The response measured ex vivo was dominated by TCR beta clonotypes (HLA-C-restricted and CMV-specific). Summed public TCR beta family frequency identified CMV carriers bearing the relevant HLA.

This clonotype has a count of ten or more. What it binds is unknown. CDR3 size: 15 residues. From germline, CDR1 is SGHTA and CDR2 FQGNSA. V lost 2 bases, J lost 3 bases, and 13 bases lay in between. TCRdb redid the calling of the reads with MiXCR, one entry per CDR3 protein. This table has hundreds of thousands of distinct CDR3 sequences, around 32% appearing once. V is TRBV7-2 and J is TRBJ1-2, with D possibly matching TRBD1 (5 bases). This TCR derives from a human donor in good health (CMV status not recorded). Some clones in this sample may be carry-over from other donors' samples. This specimen was cultured CD8+ T cells from PBMCs, taken from culture after CMV antigen stimulation. CDR3 in DNA: TGTGCCAGCAGCTTATCAGGGACGGCCTACTATGGCTACACCTTC. As protein: CASSLSGTAYYGYTF.